What follows are 19 T cell receptor beta chains derived from one specimen sequenced in a study of control samples from healthy donors and cancer patients. The repertoire was sequenced with immunoSEQ multiplex PCR; TCRdb's copy has only in-frame clones and lacks some. The profile shows more than 65,000 clones, roughly 80% of them singletons. What was sequenced was blood. These receptors were obtained from a man aged 45-65 years in good health.

This clone was seen once. V and J are TRBV27 and TRBJ2-7; possible D gene TRBD1, 6 bases. CDR1 is MNHEY and CDR2 is SMNVEV in the germline V gene (reference sequence). V was trimmed by 5 bases and J by 2 bases, leaving 16 bases between them. This CDR3 region has 15 residues. DNA of the CDR3: TGTGCCAGCAGTAGACCCGACAGGTTTACCTACGAGCAGTACTTC. It codes for CASSRPDRFTYEQYF.

In DNA, the CDR3 is TGTGCCAGCAGCTTAGCAGGCGGACATAGCACAGATACGCAGTATTTT. It translates to CASSLAGGHSTDTQYF. V usage is TRBV7-8 and J usage is TRBJ2-3; D may be TRBD1 (5 bases). The CDR3 consists of 16 residues. Germline CDR1 and CDR2: SGHVS and FQNEAQ. Trimming took off 0 bases at V and 0 bases at J, with 10 bases between the two ends.

The chain has TRBV30 and TRBJ2-3; 8 bases are a match to TRBD1. J was trimmed by 0 bases and V by 5 bases; bases with no gene match: 1. The germline gives CDR1 GTSNPN, CDR2 SVGIG (reference sequence). The CDR3 has 13 amino acids. In DNA form, the CDR3 reads TGTGCCTGGGACAGGGGCAGCACAGATACGCAGTATTTT. Translation gives CAWDRGSTDTQYF.

The genes are TRBV7-8 and TRBJ2-7, with D possibly being TRBD2 (6 bases). Trimming cost V 3 bases and J 5 bases, with 14 bases left between them. The CDR3 loop spans 14 amino acids. Germline CDR1 SGHVS, CDR2 FQNEAQ. The CDR3 DNA follows: TGTGCCAGCAGCTTTTTTAGCGGCGAAAACGAGCAGTACTTC. It encodes CASSFFSGENEQYF.

This clone has just one count. This chain joins TRBV4-3 and TRBJ1-1; D not certain. V lost 4 bases and J lost 6, with 12 bases in between. This CDR3 has 13 amino acids. CDR1 LGHNA and CDR2 YSLEER come from the germline V gene. The CDR3 region is CASSLMNGAEAFF. DNA for the CDR3: TGCGCCAGCAGCCTCATGAACGGAGCTGAAGCTTTCTTT.

The CDR3 DNA reads TGTGCCAGCAGCCTAGTAGAGCAGTTCTTC. This encodes CASSLVEQFF. The chain combines TRBV7-2 with TRBJ2-1; no reliable D call. The CDR3 sequence is 10 residues long. CDR1 SGHTA and CDR2 FQGNSA come from the germline V gene. V was cut by 5 bases and J by 10 bases, with 6 bases left in between.

This clone turned up a few times. This sequence joins TRBV7-2 and TRBJ2-7; either TRBD1 or TRBD2 may fit D (5 bases each). This CDR3 comprises 16 residues. V lost 2 bases to trimming and J lost 2 bases, with 16 bases between them. CDR1 is SGHTA, CDR2 FQGNSA, per germline. Here the CDR3 reads CASSLRALGTTYEQYF. The DNA for the CDR3 is TGTGCCAGCAGCTTAAGGGCTTTGGGGACGACCTACGAGCAGTACTTC.

The V call is TRBV12-3 or TRBV12-4, the J call TRBJ1-2, with D hard to call. The CDR3 consists of 13 residues. The V end was cut by 3 bases, the J end by 8 bases, with 13 bases between. The CDR3 sequence: CASSLFTLGGYTF. The CDR3 nucleotides are TGTGCCAGCAGTTTGTTTACTTTAGGGGGCTACACCTTC.

V gene TRBV27 combines with J gene TRBJ2-1; possibly TRBD1 for D (5 bases). With 4 bases removed from V and 7 bases from J, the gap between germline ends came to 14 bases. The CDR3 is 14 amino acids. Germline V CDR1 and CDR2: MNHEY, SMNVEV (reference sequence). As DNA, the CDR3 is TGTGCCAGCAGTTCCGGATGGGGCCTAAATGAGCAGTTCTTC. Encoded protein: CASSSGWGLNEQFF.

V usage is TRBV4-3 and J usage is TRBJ1-2, with D hard to call. The germline CDR1 and CDR2 sequences are LGHNA and YSLEER. CDR3 size: 13 residues. Trimming stripped 1 base from V and 7 bases from J, with 10 bases between. The chain's CDR3 is CASSQAAEGGYTF. CDR3 in DNA: TGCGCCAGCAGCCAAGCCGCCGAGGGTGGCTACACCTTC.

The genes are TRBV19 and TRBJ2-3; 13 nucleotides match TRBD2. CDR3 length: 18 amino acids. The germline gives CDR1 LNHDA, CDR2 SQIVND (reference sequence). With V trimmed by 7 bases and J by 2 bases, 12 bases remained unmatched. The CDR3, as DNA: TGTGCCAGTATCCCCCGTTGGACTAGCGGGAGAGTCACAGATACGCAGTATTTT. Translated: CASIPRWTSGRVTDTQYF. The full variable domain, rest sourced from reference TRBV19 and TRBJ2-3, is DGGITQSPKYLFRKEGQNVTLSCEQNLNHDAMYWYRQDPGQGLRLIYYSQIVNDFQKGDIAEGYSVSREKKESFPLTVTSAQKNPTAFYLCASIPRWTSGRVTDTQYFGPGTRLTVL.

The V and J genes are TRBV4-2 and TRBJ2-3, with D maybe TRBD2 (6 bases). CDR1 and CDR2 from the germline V gene are LGHNA and YNFKEQ. The CDR3 has 15 residues. Trimming cost V 1 base and J 2 bases, with 10 bases left between them. CDR3 bases: TGTGCCAGCAGCCAAGTAGGGGACTCCACAGATACGCAGTATTTT. Its protein is CASSQVGDSTDTQYF.

The rearrangement uses TRBV28 and TRBJ2-5; 9 bases map to TRBD1. This CDR3 is 16 amino acids long. Per germline, CDR1 MDHEN and CDR2 SYDVKM. The V and J ends lost 2 bases and 5 bases, in that order; junction bases with no gene match: 9. CDR3 loop: CASSLGVQGAWETQYF. The CDR3 bases are TGTGCCAGCAGTTTAGGAGTACAGGGGGCGTGGGAGACCCAGTACTTC.

The rearrangement links TRBV24-1 to TRBJ2-1, with D hard to call. Trimming cost V 1 base and J 7 bases, with 7 bases left between them. Germline loops: CDR1 KGHDR, CDR2 SFDVKD. The CDR3 totals 13 residues. CDR3 DNA: TGTGCCACCAGTGATTTTTCGACTAATGAGCAGTTCTTC. This codes for CATSDFSTNEQFF.

The V gene is TRBV4-3, the J gene TRBJ1-1, with D perhaps TRBD1 (5 bases). The V gene lost 2 bases and the J gene lost 4 bases, with 14 bases spanning the gap. CDR3 length: 15 residues. CDR1 LGHNA and CDR2 YSLEER come from the germline V gene. CDR3 loop: CASSQKREGCTEAFF. CDR3 nucleotides: TGCGCCAGCAGCCAAAAAAGGGAGGGGTGCACTGAAGCTTTCTTT.

This clone appeared a few times. V gene TRBV7-9 combines with J gene TRBJ2-2; D perhaps matches TRBD2 (5 bases). Germline V CDR1 and CDR2: SEHNR, FQNEAQ (reference sequence). V was shortened by 0 bases and J by 6 bases, with 5 bases between the two germline ends. The CDR3 has 13 amino acids. The CDR3 nucleotides read TGTGCCAGCAGCTTAGCGGGAGCCGGGGAGCTGTTTTTT. It yields the protein CASSLAGAGELFF.

This chain uses TRBV4-3 with TRBJ2-1; TRBD2 aligns across 7 bases. In germline, CDR1 is LGHNA, CDR2 YSLEER. This CDR3 contains 14 residues. V shed 3 bases, J shed 3 bases, and the junction held 2 bases outside the gene matches. DNA of the CDR3: TGCGCCAGCAGCCACGGGACTAACTACAATGAGCAGTTCTTC. Its protein is CASSHGTNYNEQFF.

This clone was seen a single time. The chain links TRBV5-1 to TRBJ1-2; D unclear. The CDR3 extends over 13 amino acids. V shed 4 bases and J shed 9 bases, with 16 bases lying between them. Germline V gene sequence: CDR1 SGHRS, CDR2 YFSETQ. The DNA of the CDR3 is TGCGCCAGCAGCCACCCTCGGTTAGACAGCTACACCTTC. It encodes CASSHPRLDSYTF.

V usage is TRBV7-2 and J usage is TRBJ1-1; 7 positions agree with TRBD1. The CDR3 runs 14 residues. V lost 5 bases, J lost 5 bases, and 8 bases stayed unmatched. Germline-derived CDR1 and CDR2 are SGHTA and FQGNSA. The CDR3 is CASSAGTEWTEAFF. The CDR3 region has the DNA TGTGCCAGCAGCGCAGGGACAGAGTGGACTGAAGCTTTCTTT.